This paragraph covers one T cell receptor beta chain sequence. It has no known antigen specificity. No base-level quality is on record; no much larger clone is a single base apart. The library relied on 5' RACE. TCRdb shows the sequencer as Illumina HiSeq 2500. The second PCR ran for about 7 to 11 cycles and used a J-beta primer mix along with a sample-barcoded 5' primer. A unique molecular identifier was introduced onto each TCR beta cDNA molecule by a template-switch 5' adaptor carrying 12 random nucleotides. At least 2.5 million CDR3-containing paired-end reads were obtained from each sample. All of the RNA was converted into first-strand cDNA using the Mint cDNA synthesis kit, with a TRBC-specific oligonucleotide serving as the primer. All cDNA was treated with uracil-DNA glycosylase and then went through a first 18-cycle PCR with the universal primers M1SS and BC2_uni_R. The authors processed their data as follows. Normalization of each sample was performed by random selection of 1 million high-quality reads, each carrying a distinct molecular identifier. Instead of being binned into consensus sequences, reads with shared molecular identifiers were discarded. MiTCR, with a Q25 quality threshold and the strictest error-elimination algorithm, was used for CDR3 identification, clonotype clustering and error correction. A nonparametric unseen species model with Euler transformation was used to estimate a lower bound on total TCR beta diversity. The public reads were reanalyzed by TCRdb: fastp trimming at Q25, MiXCR alignment, in-frame beta chains only. Rows are unified per CDR3 protein, each entry keeping the most common DNA and genes. These V and J calls originate from TCRdb's pipeline instead of the authors' own analysis. The sample records about 1.8 million distinct CDR3 sequences, around 48% of which are singletons. The ten largest account for approximately 2% of the sample.

Donors were 39 systemically healthy Caucasian individuals from Russia aged 6 to 90 years. Each donor gave about 9.2 milliliters of peripheral blood, drawn into EDTA-treated Vacutainer tubes. Ficoll-Paque density-gradient centrifugation was used to isolate PBMCs, with at least 6.5 million per sample. Trizol reagent was used to extract total RNA from the PBMCs, yielding at least 6 micrograms per sample. For every donor, flow cytometry on a PBMC aliquot measured the percentage of naive CD45RAhigh/CD27high T cells. These data come from a study of blood T cells in healthy people across ages (dated by TCRdb to between 2014 and 2016). Notes on the research overall: In model experiments, roughly one uniquely barcoded TCR beta cDNA molecule per two T cells was captured by template switching. To track age-related changes in TCR beta repertoire diversity, the study relied on deep sequencing normalized with unique cDNA molecular identifiers. Four age groups were formed from the donors: young (average roughly 16 years), middle-aged (around 40), aged (under 70) and long-lived (more than 75). To avoid experimental bias, donors of different ages were randomly spread across the sequencing lanes. Two additional independent replicas of 1 million unique cDNA reads from the same blood draw were analyzed for two donors (one aged 18 to 30 and one aged 80 or older). The paper's findings and limits, for the study overall: Observed TCR beta diversity per million T cells fell roughly linearly with age, and a significant reduction was already apparent by age roughly 41. Donor CMV infection status was unknown, potentially confounding age-related changes in expanded clonotypes. The percentage of naive T cells measured by flow cytometry correlated strongly with observed TCR beta diversity. Compared with the aged group, more naive CD4+ T cells, fewer expanded clones and increased TCR diversity were shown by the long-lived group, suggesting age selection. Conclusive comparison of naive and antigen-experienced compartments was prevented by the profiling of bulk unsorted PBMCs. Total diversity estimates from one million sequenced T cells were considered lower bounds and underestimates.

V is reduced by 0 bases and J by 3 bases, leaving a spacing of 11 bases between them. CDR1 and CDR2, looked up from the germline V gene, are ENHRY and SYGVKD. Reading from cysteine to phenylalanine, the CDR3 counts 15 amino acids. Of the read, only the CDR3 DNA is kept; its 45 bases are in frame from base 1. Recombination connected TRBV10-3 to TRBJ1-2; TRBD1 is perhaps the D gene, given 6 matching bases. This TCR came from a woman aged 35 to 49 in good health. Source material: blood. The nucleotide sequence is given as TGTGCCATCAGTGAGTCTGGGGGCGCCTACTATGGCTACACCTTC. It specifies CAISESGGAYYGYTF.